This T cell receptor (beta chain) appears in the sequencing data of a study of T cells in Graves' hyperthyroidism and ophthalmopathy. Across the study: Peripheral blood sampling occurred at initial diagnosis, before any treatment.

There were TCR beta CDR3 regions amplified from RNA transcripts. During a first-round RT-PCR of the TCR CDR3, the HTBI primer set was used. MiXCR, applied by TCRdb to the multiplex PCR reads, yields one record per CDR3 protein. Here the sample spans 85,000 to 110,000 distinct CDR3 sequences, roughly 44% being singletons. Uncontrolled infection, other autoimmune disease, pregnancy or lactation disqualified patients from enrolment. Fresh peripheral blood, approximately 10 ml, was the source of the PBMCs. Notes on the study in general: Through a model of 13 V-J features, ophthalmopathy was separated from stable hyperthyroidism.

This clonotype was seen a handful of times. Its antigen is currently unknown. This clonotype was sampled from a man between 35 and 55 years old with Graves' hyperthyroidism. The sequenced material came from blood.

The CDR3 nucleotides read TGTGCCAGCTCAGCATCCGGGACAGCGAATCAGCCCCAGCATTTT. Translating it yields CASSASGTANQPQHF. J is TRBJ1-5 and V is TRBV18, with 7 bases fitting TRBD1. Germline CDR1 KGHSH, CDR2 LQKENI. This CDR3 spans 15 amino acids. The J segment lost 4 bases and the V segment lost 5 bases, leaving 8 bases of the junction unmatched.